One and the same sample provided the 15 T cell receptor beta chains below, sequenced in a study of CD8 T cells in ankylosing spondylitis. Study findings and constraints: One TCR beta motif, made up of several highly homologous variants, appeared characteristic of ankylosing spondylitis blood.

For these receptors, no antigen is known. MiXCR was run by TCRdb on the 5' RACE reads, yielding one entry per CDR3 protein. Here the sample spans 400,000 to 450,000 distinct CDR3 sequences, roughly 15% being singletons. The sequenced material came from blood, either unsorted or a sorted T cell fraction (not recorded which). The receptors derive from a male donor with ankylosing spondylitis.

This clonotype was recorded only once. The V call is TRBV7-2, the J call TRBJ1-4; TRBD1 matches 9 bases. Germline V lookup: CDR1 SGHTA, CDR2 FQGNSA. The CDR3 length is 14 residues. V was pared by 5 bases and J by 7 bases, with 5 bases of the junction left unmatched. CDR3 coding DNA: TGTGCCAGCAGCACGGGACAGGGCACTGAAAAACTGTTTTTT. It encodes CASSTGQGTEKLFF.

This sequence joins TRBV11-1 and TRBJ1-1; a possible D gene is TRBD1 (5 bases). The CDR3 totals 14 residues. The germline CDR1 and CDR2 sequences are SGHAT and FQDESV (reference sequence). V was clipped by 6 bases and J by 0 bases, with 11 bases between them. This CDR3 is CASSYKQVNTEAFF. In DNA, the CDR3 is TGTGCCAGCAGTTACAAACAGGTGAACACTGAAGCTTTCTTT.

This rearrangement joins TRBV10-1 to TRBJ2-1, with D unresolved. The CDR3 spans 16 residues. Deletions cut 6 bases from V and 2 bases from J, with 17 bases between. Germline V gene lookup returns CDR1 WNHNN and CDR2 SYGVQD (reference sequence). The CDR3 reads CASSHPFDATYNEQFF. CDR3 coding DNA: TGCGCCAGCAGCCACCCATTCGACGCGACCTACAATGAGCAGTTCTTC.

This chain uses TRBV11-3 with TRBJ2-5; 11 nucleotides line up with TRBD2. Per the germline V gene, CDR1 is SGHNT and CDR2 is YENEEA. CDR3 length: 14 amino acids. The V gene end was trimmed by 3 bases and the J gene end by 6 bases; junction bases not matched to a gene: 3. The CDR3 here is CASSFVAGGKTQYF. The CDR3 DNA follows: TGTGCCAGCAGCTTCGTAGCGGGGGGGAAGACCCAGTACTTC. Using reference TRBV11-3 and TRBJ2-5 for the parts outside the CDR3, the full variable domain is EAGVVQSPRYKIIEKKQPVAFWCNPISGHNTLYWYLQNLGQGPELLIRYENEEAVDDSQLPKDRFSAERLKGVDSTLKIQPAELGDSAVYLCASSFVAGGKTQYFGPGTRLLVL.

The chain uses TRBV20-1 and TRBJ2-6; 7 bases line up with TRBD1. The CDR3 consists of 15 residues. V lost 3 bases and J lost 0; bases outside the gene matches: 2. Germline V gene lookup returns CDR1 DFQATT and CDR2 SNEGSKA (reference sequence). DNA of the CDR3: TGCAGTGCTAGGGGACAGAGCTCTGGGGCCAACGTCCTGACTTTC. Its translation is CSARGQSSGANVLTF.

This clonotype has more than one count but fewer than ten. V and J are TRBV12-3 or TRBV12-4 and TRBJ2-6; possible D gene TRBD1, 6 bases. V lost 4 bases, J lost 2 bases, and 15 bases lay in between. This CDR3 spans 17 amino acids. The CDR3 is CASSYGTGIPGANVLTF. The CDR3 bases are TGTGCCAGCAGTTACGGAACAGGGATACCTGGGGCCAACGTCCTGACTTTC.

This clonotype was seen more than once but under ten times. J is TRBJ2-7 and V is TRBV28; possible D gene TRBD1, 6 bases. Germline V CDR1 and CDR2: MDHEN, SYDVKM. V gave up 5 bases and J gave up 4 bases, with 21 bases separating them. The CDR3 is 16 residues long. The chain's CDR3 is CASSPRGLQGRYEQYF. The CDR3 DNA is TGTGCCAGCAGTCCCCGTGGGCTACAGGGCAGATACGAGCAGTACTTC.

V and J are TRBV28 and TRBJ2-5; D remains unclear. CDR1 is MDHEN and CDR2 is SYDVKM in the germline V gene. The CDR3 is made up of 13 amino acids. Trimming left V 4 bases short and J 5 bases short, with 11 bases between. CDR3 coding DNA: TGTGCCAGCAGTTGCCCGACCTGTGAGACCCAGTACTTC. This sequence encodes CASSCPTCETQYF.

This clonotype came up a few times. The CDR3: CASRKESKGDNEQFF. The CDR3 DNA is TGTGCCAGCAGAAAGGAGTCCAAAGGGGACAATGAGCAGTTCTTC. J is TRBJ2-1 and V is TRBV7-9, with D possibly being TRBD1 (5 bases). This CDR3 contains 15 residues. From germline, CDR1 is SEHNR and CDR2 FQNEAQ (reference sequence). Trimming took off 6 bases at V and 5 bases at J, with 17 bases between the two ends.

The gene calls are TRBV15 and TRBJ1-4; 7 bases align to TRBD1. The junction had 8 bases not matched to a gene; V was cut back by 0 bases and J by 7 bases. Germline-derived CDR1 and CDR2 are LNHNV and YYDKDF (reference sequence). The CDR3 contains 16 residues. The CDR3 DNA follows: TGTGCCACCAGCAGAGATCTTGGCCAGGGGGGTGAAAAACTGTTTTTT. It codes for CATSRDLGQGGEKLFF. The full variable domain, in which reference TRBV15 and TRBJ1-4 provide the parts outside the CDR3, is DAMVIQNPRYQVTQFGKPVTLSCSQTLNHNVMYWYQQKSSQAPKLLFHYYDKDFNNEADTPDNFQSRRPNTSFCFLDIRSPGLGDTAMYLCATSRDLGQGGEKLFFGSGTQLSVL.

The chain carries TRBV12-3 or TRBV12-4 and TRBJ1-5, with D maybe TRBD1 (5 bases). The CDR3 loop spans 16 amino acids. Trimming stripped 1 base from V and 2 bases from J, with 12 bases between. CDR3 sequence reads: CASSLEPQGGNQPQHF. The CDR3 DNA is TGTGCCAGCAGTTTAGAGCCGCAGGGCGGCAATCAGCCCCAGCATTTT.

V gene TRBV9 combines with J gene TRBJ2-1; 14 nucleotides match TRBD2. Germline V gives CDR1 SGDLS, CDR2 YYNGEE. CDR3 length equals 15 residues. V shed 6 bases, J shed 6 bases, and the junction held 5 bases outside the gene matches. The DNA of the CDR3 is TGTGCCAGCACCCCCGGGACTAGCGGGAGCAATGAGCAGTTCTTC. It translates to CASTPGTSGSNEQFF.

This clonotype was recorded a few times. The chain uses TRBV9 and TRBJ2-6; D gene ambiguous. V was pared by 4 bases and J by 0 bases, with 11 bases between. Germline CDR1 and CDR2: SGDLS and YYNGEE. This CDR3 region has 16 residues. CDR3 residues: CASSFNPGSGANVLTF. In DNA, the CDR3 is TGTGCCAGCAGCTTTAACCCGGGCTCTGGGGCCAACGTCCTGACTTTC.

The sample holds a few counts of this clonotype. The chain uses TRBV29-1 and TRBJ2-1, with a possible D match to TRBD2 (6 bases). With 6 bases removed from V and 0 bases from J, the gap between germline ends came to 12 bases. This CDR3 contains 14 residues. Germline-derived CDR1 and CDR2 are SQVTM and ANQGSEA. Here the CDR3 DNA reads TGCAGCGTGGAACTAGCAGTCTCCTACAATGAGCAGTTCTTC. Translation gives CSVELAVSYNEQFF.

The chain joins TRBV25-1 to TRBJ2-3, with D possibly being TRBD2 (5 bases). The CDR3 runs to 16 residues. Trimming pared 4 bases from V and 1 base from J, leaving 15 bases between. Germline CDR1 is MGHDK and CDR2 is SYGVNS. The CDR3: CASSVGRGSGTDTQYF. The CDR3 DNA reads TGTGCCAGCAGTGTCGGACGGGGATCAGGCACAGATACGCAGTATTTT.